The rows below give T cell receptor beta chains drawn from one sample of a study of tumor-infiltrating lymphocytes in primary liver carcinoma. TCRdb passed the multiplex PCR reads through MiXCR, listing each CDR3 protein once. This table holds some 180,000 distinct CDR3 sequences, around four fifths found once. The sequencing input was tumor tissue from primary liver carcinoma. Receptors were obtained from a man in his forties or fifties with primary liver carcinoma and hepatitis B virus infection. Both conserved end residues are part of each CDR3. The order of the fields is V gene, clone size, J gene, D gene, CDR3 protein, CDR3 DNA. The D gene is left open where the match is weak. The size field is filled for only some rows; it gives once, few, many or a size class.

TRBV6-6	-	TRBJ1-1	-	CVSSYSSAEADIKVAFF	TGTGTCAGCAGTTACTCGAGCGCGGAGGCGGATATTAAGGTAGCTTTCTTT
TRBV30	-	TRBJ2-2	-	CAWTPSLNTGELFF	TGTGCCTGGACCCCTAGCCTGAACACCGGGGAGCTGTTTTTT
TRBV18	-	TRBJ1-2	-	CASSPDIPGKSGGYIF	TGTGCCAGCTCACCTGATATCCCCGGAAAGAGCGGTGGCTACATCTTC
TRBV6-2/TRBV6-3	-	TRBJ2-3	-	CASSYGDTSWIDTQYF	TGTGCCAGCAGTTACGGGGACACGAGTTGGATAGATACGCAGTATTTT
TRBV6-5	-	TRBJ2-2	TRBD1	CTSIRQGINTGELFF	TGTACCAGCATAAGACAGGGGATTAACACCGGGGAGCTGTTTTTT
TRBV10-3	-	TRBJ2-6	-	CAISCSRGADSGANVLTF	TGTGCCATCAGTTGTTCGAGGGGGGCGGACTCTGGGGCCAACGTCCTGACTTTC
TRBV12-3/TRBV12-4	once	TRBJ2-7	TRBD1	CASRHRQQGLYEQYF	TGTGCTAGCAGACATAGACAACAGGGGCTCTACGAGCAGTACTTC
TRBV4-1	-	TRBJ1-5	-	CANSPLEGSNLPQHF	TGCGCCAACAGTCCCTTAGAGGGGAGCAATCTGCCCCAGCATTTT
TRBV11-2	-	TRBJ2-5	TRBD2	CASSTSSIKGTGREAQHF	TGTGCCAGCAGCACTAGCTCAATCAAGGGTACTGGGCGGGAGGCCCAGCACTTC
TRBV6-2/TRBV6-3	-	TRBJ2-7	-	CASKRLLEGYEQYF	TGTGCTAGCAAAAGACTACTAGAGGGCTACGAGCAGTACTTC
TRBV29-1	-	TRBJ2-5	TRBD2	CNAQTSGSMAQYF	TGCAACGCCCAGACTAGCGGATCCATGGCCCAGTACTTC
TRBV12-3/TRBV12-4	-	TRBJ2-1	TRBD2	CASAGRRNVQFF	TGTGCCAGTGCCGGGAGGAGAAATGTGCAGTTCTTC
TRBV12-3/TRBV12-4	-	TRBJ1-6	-	CARSQDPFSRNSPLHF	TGTGCCCGCAGCCAAGACCCTTTTTCTAGAAATTCACCCCTCCACTTT
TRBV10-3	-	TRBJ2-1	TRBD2	CAISPGLVGGVNEQFF	TGTGCCATCAGCCCGGGACTAGTGGGAGGGGTCAATGAACAGTTCTTC
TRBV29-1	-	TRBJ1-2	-	CSVGAPTGTQVANYGFTF	TGCAGCGTTGGGGCACCAACAGGAACTCAAGTGGCTAACTATGGCTTTACCTTT
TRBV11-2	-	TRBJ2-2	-	CASSLLVPSWVNTGELFF	TGTGCCAGCAGCTTACTTGTCCCTAGCTGGGTCAACACCGGGGAGCTGTTTTTT
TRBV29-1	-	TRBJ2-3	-	CSSGASTDMRYF	TGTAGCTCCGGCGCTAGCACAGATATGCGGTATTTT
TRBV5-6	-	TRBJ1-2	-	CASSPYEGGHYGYTF	TGTGCCAGCAGCCCCTACGAGGGGGGTCACTATGGTTACACCTTC
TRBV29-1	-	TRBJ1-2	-	CNVGQGWGMGYGYIF	TGCAACGTTGGGCAGGGCTGGGGCATGGGCTATGGCTACATTTTC
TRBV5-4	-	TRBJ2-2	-	CASRPGGNPGELFF	TGTGCCAGCAGGCCAGGGGGGAACCCCGGGGAGCTGTTTTTT
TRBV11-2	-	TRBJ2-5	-	CASRPETLKETQYF	TGTGCCAGCCGTCCAGAGACGCTTAAAGAGACCCAGTACTTC
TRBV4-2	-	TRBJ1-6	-	CASRGGGSPLHF	TGTGCCAGTAGGGGAGGAGGATCACCCCTCCACTTC